The T cell receptor (beta chain) under discussion was sequenced for a study of T cell repertoires in cytomegalovirus infection. About the research overall: Evidence of both CMV infection and a matching HLA type came from public TCR beta signatures.

Trimming took off 1 base at V and 0 bases at J, with 10 bases between the two ends. CDR1 is MDHEN and CDR2 is SYDVKM in the germline V gene. This CDR3 spans 16 amino acids. MiXCR, run by TCRdb on the reads, gives a single entry per CDR3 protein. The sample lists about 300,000 distinct CDR3 sequences, about 9.1% occurring once. General study points: HLA-C-restricted TCR beta clonotypes specific for CMV led the ex vivo response. Based on cumulative public TCR beta family frequency, carriers of CMV plus the relevant HLA were identified.

This clonotype was picked up many times. No antigen is known for it. This chain connects TRBV28 to TRBJ2-1; maybe TRBD2 (5 bases). The TCR sequence derives from a human donor in good health (CMV status not recorded). Some clones in this sample may be carry-over from other donors' samples. The sample consisted of PBMCs. The CDR3 nucleotides are TGTGCCAGCAGTTTATCCGCGGGCGACTCCTACAATGAGCAGTTCTTC. As protein: CASSLSAGDSYNEQFF.